The rows below give T cell receptor beta chains drawn from one sample of a study of T cell responses to AZD1222 COVID-19 vaccine. The protocol was immunoSEQ multiplex PCR, while the TCRdb copy is restricted to in-frame clones and leaves out a portion. The table lists tens of thousands of clones, around 85% of them singletons, with 16% in the top ten. Specimen: peripheral blood, collected on day 0 of AZD1222 vaccination. The receptors here all came from an adult in good health. Each CDR3 is given with its conserved first and last residue. Each record gives: V gene, J gene, D gene, clone size, CDR3 protein, CDR3 DNA. The D gene is left open where the match is weak. Part of the rows lack a size; the others show once, few, many or a class for expanded clones.

V gene: TRBV6-5; J gene: TRBJ1-1; D gene: -; clone size: -; CDR3 protein: CASSYAAGNTEAFF; CDR3 DNA: TGTGCCAGCAGTTACGCGGCGGGTAACACTGAAGCTTTCTTT
V gene: TRBV24-1; J gene: TRBJ2-2; D gene: TRBD2; clone size: -; CDR3 protein: CATSAPLILAGGPAGELFF; CDR3 DNA: TGTGCCACCAGTGCCCCCTTGATCTTAGCGGGAGGGCCCGCCGGGGAGCTGTTTTTT
V gene: TRBV5-1; J gene: TRBJ2-2; D gene: -; clone size: once; CDR3 protein: CASSLWTGELFF; CDR3 DNA: TGCGCCAGCAGCTTGTGGACCGGGGAGCTGTTTTTT
V gene: TRBV7-3; J gene: TRBJ2-3; D gene: -; clone size: -; CDR3 protein: CASSSSMEDSDTQYF; CDR3 DNA: TGTGCCAGCAGTTCCTCAATGGAGGATTCGGATACGCAGTATTTT
V gene: TRBV3-1/TRBV3-2; J gene: TRBJ1-1; D gene: -; clone size: -; CDR3 protein: CASSQGDTEAFF; CDR3 DNA: TGTGCCAGCAGCCAAGGCGACACTGAAGCTTTCTTT
V gene: TRBV28; J gene: TRBJ2-5; D gene: -; clone size: -; CDR3 protein: CASSERQGMRQETQYF; CDR3 DNA: TGTGCCAGCAGCGAAAGGCAGGGAATGAGGCAAGAGACCCAGTACTTC
V gene: TRBV7-2; J gene: TRBJ2-2; D gene: -; clone size: -; CDR3 protein: CASSGWGGNTGELFF; CDR3 DNA: TGTGCCAGCAGCGGTTGGGGAGGGAACACCGGGGAGCTGTTTTTT
V gene: TRBV24-1; J gene: TRBJ1-2; D gene: -; clone size: -; CDR3 protein: CASPTGYTF; CDR3 DNA: TGTGCCTCTCCCACTGGCTACACCTTC
V gene: TRBV5-1; J gene: TRBJ2-7; D gene: -; clone size: once; CDR3 protein: CASSLAGRDYEQYF; CDR3 DNA: TGCGCCAGCAGCTTGGCCGGCAGAGACTACGAGCAGTACTTC
V gene: TRBV4-2; J gene: TRBJ2-7; D gene: TRBD2; clone size: few; CDR3 protein: CASSQESGSGSYEQYF; CDR3 DNA: TGTGCCAGCAGCCAAGAAAGCGGGAGTGGAAGTTACGAGCAGTACTTC
V gene: TRBV28; J gene: TRBJ1-5; D gene: TRBD1; clone size: -; CDR3 protein: CASRGTGEVSNQPQHF; CDR3 DNA: TGTGCCAGCAGGGGGACAGGGGAAGTCTCCAATCAGCCCCAGCATTTT